The present T cell receptor (beta chain) was sequenced within a study of cytomegalovirus exposure and HLA in healthy donors. Study-level findings and limits: When the data were analyzed later, several of the most significant clusters appeared to be linked to common viral pathogens. The authors later found HLA-associated TCR beta chains more clonally expanded than equally common others. Earlier findings revealed that most TCR beta V segments proved productive either about 90% or about 30% of the time.

Germline V CDR1 and CDR2: LNHDA, SQIVND (reference sequence). V lost 4 bases to trimming and J lost 5 bases, with 17 bases between them. The CDR3 has 15 residues. 60 Vbeta and 13 Jbeta primers were used in PCR. Profiled with immunoSEQ multiplex PCR; TCRdb holds only in-frame clones, not every one. The table records more than 150,000 clones, 82% of them present only once. As regards this clone: Its target is not known.

This sequence joins TRBV19 and TRBJ1-1; possibly TRBD1 for D (5 bases). This TCR came from a man between 40 and 49 years old in good health and CMV-seronegative. The sample comprised PBMCs. The CDR3 nucleotides read TGTGCCAGTAGTAGCAGGGCAGGGAGGGGAACTGAAGCTTTCTTT. Translated: CASSSRAGRGTEAFF.